The rows below give T cell receptor beta chains drawn from one sample of a study of blood T cell repertoires in COVID-19. The assay was immunoSEQ multiplex PCR, and TCRdb's table has in-frame clones only and misses some. The table has about 120,000 clones, 65% to 80% seen once. The sample comprised peripheral blood. The receptors shown here come from a human donor with acute or convalescent COVID-19. The donor label of this sample is uncertain. CDR3s include the opening cysteine and the closing phenylalanine or tryptophan. The D gene is left open where the match is weak. Clone size, where shown, is once, few, many, or a class for clones that have expanded.

J gene: TRBJ1-1; V gene: TRBV7-2; D gene: TRBD1; clone size: NA; CDR3 protein: CASSLVAGGNTEAFF; CDR3 DNA: TGTGCCAGCAGCTTAGTCGCAGGGGGCAACACTGAAGCTTTCTTT
J gene: TRBJ1-3; V gene: TRBV29-1; D gene: NA; clone size: NA; CDR3 protein: CSAMDTRSGNTIYF; CDR3 DNA: TGCAGCGCTATGGACACCCGCTCTGGAAACACCATATATTTT
J gene: TRBJ1-1; V gene: TRBV10-3; D gene: NA; clone size: once; CDR3 protein: CAISEWGGESTEAFF; CDR3 DNA: TGTGCCATCAGTGAATGGGGGGGGGAATCAACTGAAGCTTTCTTT
J gene: TRBJ2-3; V gene: TRBV9; D gene: NA; clone size: NA; CDR3 protein: CASSVGGGAISDTQYF; CDR3 DNA: TGTGCCAGCAGCGTAGGAGGGGGGGCCATTTCAGATACGCAGTATTTT
J gene: TRBJ1-6; V gene: TRBV6-6; D gene: NA; clone size: NA; CDR3 protein: CASTPGQHNSPLHF; CDR3 DNA: TGTGCCAGCACCCCCGGACAGCATAATTCACCCCTCCACTTT
J gene: TRBJ2-1; V gene: TRBV6-4; D gene: TRBD2; clone size: once; CDR3 protein: CASSEGAGGPTNEQFF; CDR3 DNA: TGTGCCAGCAGTGAGGGAGCGGGGGGACCCACCAATGAGCAGTTCTTC
J gene: TRBJ2-5; V gene: TRBV4-2; D gene: TRBD2; clone size: NA; CDR3 protein: CASSQAGTSGQETQYF; CDR3 DNA: TGTGCCAGCAGCCAAGCCGGGACTAGCGGGCAAGAGACCCAGTACTTC
J gene: TRBJ1-2; V gene: TRBV6-1; D gene: NA; clone size: NA; CDR3 protein: CASSEGGGWTTNYGYTF; CDR3 DNA: TGTGCCAGCAGTGAAGGGGGCGGTTGGACGACTAACTATGGCTACACCTTC
J gene: TRBJ1-1; V gene: TRBV29-1; D gene: NA; clone size: NA; CDR3 protein: CSVERGTNTEAFF; CDR3 DNA: TGCAGCGTTGAAAGAGGGACTAACACTGAAGCTTTCTTT
J gene: TRBJ1-4; V gene: TRBV7-9; D gene: NA; clone size: NA; CDR3 protein: CASSFGGFGEKLFF; CDR3 DNA: TGTGCCAGCAGCTTCGGGGGATTCGGTGAAAAACTGTTTTTT
J gene: TRBJ1-1; V gene: TRBV28; D gene: NA; clone size: few; CDR3 protein: CASSLLNTEAFF; CDR3 DNA: TGTGCCAGCAGTTTACTTAACACTGAAGCTTTCTTT
J gene: TRBJ1-2; V gene: TRBV5-1; D gene: TRBD1; clone size: NA; CDR3 protein: CASSLVGAGGWNYGYTF; CDR3 DNA: TGCGCCAGCAGCTTGGTCGGGGCAGGGGGTTGGAACTATGGCTACACCTTC
J gene: TRBJ2-5; V gene: TRBV5-1; D gene: TRBD2; clone size: NA; CDR3 protein: CASSSSGGEEETQYF; CDR3 DNA: TGCGCCAGCAGCTCCAGCGGGGGGGAGGAAGAGACCCAGTACTTC